Each of the 7 T cell receptor beta chains below was sequenced from the same sample in a study of early T cells in non-severe SARS-CoV-2 infection. TCRdb reprocessed the 5' RACE reads via MiXCR and lists one record per CDR3 protein. In the table there are tens of thousands of distinct CDR3 sequences, more than 8.5% of which are singletons. The source material was whole blood. The receptors shown here come from an adult who was a healthcare worker with PCR-confirmed SARS-CoV-2 infection or an uninfected control (not recorded which).

This clonotype was seen ten or more times. This rearrangement joins TRBV28 to TRBJ2-1, with a tentative D call TRBD2 (5 bases). The CDR3 loop spans 14 amino acids. V was cut by 6 bases and J by 6 bases, with 15 bases left in between. The V gene's germline CDR1 is MDHEN and CDR2 SYDVKM. CDR3 protein: CASRHSEISNEQFF. CDR3 bases: TGTGCCAGCAGGCATAGCGAGATTTCCAATGAGCAGTTCTTC.

This clonotype was seen a few times. The junction and the germline gene differ at one end; a read error may be behind it. The J gene is TRBJ1-1, the V gene TRBV6-1; TRBD1 matches 7 bases. The germline gives CDR1 MNHNS, CDR2 SASEGT. The CDR3 is made up of 15 amino acids. CDR3 sequence reads: CVSSAWTGANTEAFF. The CDR3 nucleotides read TGTGTCAGCAGTGCCTGGACAGGAGCGAACACTGAAGCTTTCTTT.

In its sample, this clonotype was seen a few times. The chain is built from TRBV4-3 and TRBJ2-5; maybe TRBD2 (6 bases). This CDR3 has 19 residues. V was trimmed by 0 bases and J by 4 bases, leaving 24 bases between them. Germline V lookup: CDR1 LGHNA, CDR2 YSLEER. The CDR3 region is CASSQDLLGVGGMGETQYF. In DNA, the CDR3 is TGCGCCAGCAGCCAAGATCTGCTAGGGGTCGGCGGGATGGGAGAGACCCAGTACTTC.

A few counts support this clonotype. The rearrangement uses TRBV7-9 and TRBJ2-2, with TRBD1 as a possible D gene (6 bases). The CDR3 is 14 residues long. V was cut by 3 bases and J by 6 bases, with 11 bases left in between. Germline assignment: CDR1 SEHNR and CDR2 FQNEAQ (reference sequence). The CDR3, as DNA: TGTGCCAGCAGCTTTACAGGGAGTGCCGGGGAGCTGTTTTTT. Protein sequence: CASSFTGSAGELFF. Full variable domain (outside the CDR3, taken from reference TRBV7-9 and TRBJ2-2): DTGVSQNPRHKITKRGQNVTFRCDPISEHNRLYWYRQTLGQGPEFLTYFQNEAQLEKSRLLSDRFSAERPKGSFSTLEIQRTEQGDSAMYLCASSFTGSAGELFFGEGSRLTVL.

The chain has TRBV28 and TRBJ1-5, with TRBD1 matching over 9 bases. Per the germline V gene, CDR1 is MDHEN and CDR2 is SYDVKM. This CDR3 has 14 amino acids. After removal of 6 bases from V and 2 bases from J, the junction contained 2 bases not matched to a gene. The CDR3, as DNA: TGTGCCAGCAGACGGGACAGGGGCAATCAGCCCCAGCATTTT. This gives the protein CASRRDRGNQPQHF.

This clonotype was counted many times. The chain carries TRBV5-5 and TRBJ2-1; D might be TRBD2 (6 bases). This CDR3 has 15 residues. Per germline, CDR1 SGHKS and CDR2 YYEKEE (reference sequence). The V end was cut by 3 bases, the J end by 8 bases, with 18 bases between. CDR3 in DNA: TGTGCCAGCAGCTCTCTTGGAGGGATTAGGGATGAGCAGTTCTTC. It is translated as CASSSLGGIRDEQFF.

V gene TRBV28 combines with J gene TRBJ1-1, with D unresolved. The CDR3 spans 11 residues. Germline CDR1 and CDR2: MDHEN and SYDVKM. V gave up 8 bases and J gave up 1 base, with 5 bases separating them. CDR3 loop: CASVGNTEAFF. CDR3 DNA: TGTGCCAGCGTTGGGAACACTGAAGCTTTCTTT.